This is a list of T cell receptor beta chains from one sample in a study of OX40 agonist ivuxolimab in advanced cancers. Clones were read by immunoSEQ multiplex PCR, and TCRdb kept only the in-frame ones, dropping some. The sample lists roughly 99,000 clones, around 90% occurring once. Sequenced material: CD4+ or CD8+ T cells sorted from blood, taken in a trial of the OX40 agonist ivuxolimab. These TCRs come from an adult with an advanced solid tumor such as melanoma, head and neck, liver or kidney cancer. Each CDR3 is given with its conserved first and last residue. The D gene is left open where the match is weak. Some rows mark clone size as missing; the rest say once, few, many or name a class of expanded clone.

CDR3,DNA,V,size,D,J
CSVQGGYGYTF,TGCAGTGTGCAGGGTGGATATGGCTACACCTTC,TRBV20-1,.,.,TRBJ1-2
CASTGSSGRVGTGELFF,TGTGCCAGTACCGGTTCTAGCGGGAGGGTAGGCACCGGGGAGCTGTTTTTT,TRBV19,.,TRBD2,TRBJ2-2
CAPMRRQHF,TGTGCCCCCATGCGCCGCCAGCATTTT,TRBV5-5,.,.,TRBJ1-5
CASSARRWENTEAFF,TGTGCCAGCAGCGCCCGGCGGTGGGAAAACACTGAAGCTTTCTTT,TRBV6-1,.,.,TRBJ1-1
CASSPPGGYVTNEQFF,TGTGCCAGCAGCCCCCCGGGGGGGTACGTCACCAATGAGCAGTTCTTC,TRBV9,once,TRBD2,TRBJ2-1
CASSVGTGAVEQFF,TGTGCCAGCAGCGTAGGTACGGGGGCGGTTGAGCAGTTCTTC,TRBV9,.,.,TRBJ2-1
CASSSDRGFQETQYF,TGCGCCAGCAGCTCGGACAGGGGGTTCCAAGAGACCCAGTACTTC,TRBV5-1,.,TRBD1,TRBJ2-5
CASSAEPGPEAFF,TGCGCCAGCAGCGCCGAACCGGGCCCTGAAGCTTTCTTT,TRBV5-1,.,.,TRBJ1-1
CASSLAPGESSSPLHF,TGCGCCAGCAGCTTGGCCCCGGGAGAGAGTAGTTCACCCCTCCACTTT,TRBV5-1,once,.,TRBJ1-6
CASSLDTIYF,TGTGCCAGCAGTCTAGACACCATATATTTT,TRBV2,.,.,TRBJ1-3